This TCR beta chain appears in the sequencing data of a study of CD8 T cells in ankylosing spondylitis. Study-wide points: Roughly eight highly homologous variants made up a TCR beta motif that seemed to typify ankylosing spondylitis blood.

This CDR3 is built from 15 residues. Germline CDR1 is PRHDT and CDR2 is FYEKMQ (reference sequence). The J segment lost 7 bases and the V segment lost 4 bases, leaving 7 bases of the junction unmatched. From the 5' RACE reads, TCRdb called clonotypes with MiXCR, one entry per CDR3 protein. The sample has roughly 90,000 distinct CDR3 sequences, roughly 10% seen once. Details on this clonotype: The antigen remains unidentified.

Sample: blood, either unsorted or a sorted T cell fraction (not recorded which). The TCR comes from a male donor with ankylosing spondylitis. The chain employs TRBV13 and TRBJ1-6, with 7 bases fitting TRBD1. The chain's CDR3 is CASSSRTGRNSPLHF. Here the CDR3 DNA reads TGTGCCAGCAGCTCGCGGACAGGTCGGAATTCACCCCTCCACTTT.